This is a list of T cell receptor beta chains from one sample in a study of blood T cell repertoires in COVID-19. Profiling relied on immunoSEQ multiplex PCR, and the TCRdb table lists in-frame clones only, not all of them. This sample carries 120,000 or so clones, around 86% of them seen once, and the ten largest clones take about an eighth. The specimen sequenced was peripheral blood. Receptors were obtained from a man between 60 and 70 years old with acute or convalescent COVID-19. Each CDR3 is given with its conserved first and last residue. D genes are given only for firm matches. Rows may omit the clone size; those that give it use once, few, many or a size class.

>once|TRBV28|TRBJ2-3|NA
TGTGCCAGCAGTTTGACCGGGAGCTCGCGGGCAGATACGCAGTATTTT
CASSLTGSSRADTQYF
>once|TRBV6-5|TRBJ1-3|NA
TGTGCCAGCAGTTCCCCGGGACACCGCTCTGGAAACACCATATATTTT
CASSSPGHRSGNTIYF
>NA|TRBV7-3|TRBJ2-2|TRBD1
TGTGCCAGCAGCTTAACCCTATGGCGGACAGGGCGTGACACCGGGGAGCTGTTTTTT
CASSLTLWRTGRDTGELFF
>NA|TRBV2|TRBJ2-3|TRBD1
TGTGCCACCAGAGGGGACAGGGGAACAGATACGCAGTATTTT
CATRGDRGTDTQYF
>NA|TRBV6-5|TRBJ1-1|NA
TGTGCCAGCAGTTACTCGAGTAGGGGCACTGAAGCTTTCTTT
CASSYSSRGTEAFF
>NA|TRBV6-6|TRBJ1-4|TRBD1
TGTGCCACGACCCCAGGGGGCTCGGGTGAAAAACTGTTTTTT
CATTPGGSGEKLFF
>NA|TRBV18|TRBJ1-2|NA
TGTGCCAGCTCACTTCCGGGTTCTAACTATGGCTACACCTTC
CASSLPGSNYGYTF
>NA|TRBV10-2|TRBJ2-7|TRBD1
TGCGCCAGCAGTGAGTCGCCTGACGGGACAGCCCAACTGCTTCGCTACGAGCAGTACTTC
CASSESPDGTAQLLRYEQYF
>few|TRBV7-3|TRBJ2-2|NA
TGTGCCAGCAGCTTAGGAGGCGGATCGGGCCCCGGGGAGCTGTTTTTT
CASSLGGGSGPGELFF
>NA|TRBV5-1|TRBJ2-1|TRBD2
TGCGCCAGCAGCCGGAGACTAGCGGGAGAGCAGTTCTTC
CASSRRLAGEQFF
>NA|TRBV2|TRBJ1-3|NA
TGTGCCAGCAGTGGGGATTGGGGCGGACCTGGAAACACCATATATTTT
CASSGDWGGPGNTIYF
>NA|TRBV6-5|TRBJ1-2|NA
TGTGCCAGCAGTACGACAAATCAAAACTATGGCTACACCTTC
CASSTTNQNYGYTF
>NA|TRBV6-4|TRBJ2-2|NA
TGTGCCAGCAGCCAAGAAGGGAGTGCCGGGGAGCTGTTTTTT
CASSQEGSAGELFF
>once|TRBV11-2|TRBJ2-7|NA
TGTGCCAGCAGCCCAACGGGGGACGAGCAGTACTTC
CASSPTGDEQYF
>NA|TRBV5-1|TRBJ1-1|NA
TGCGCCAGCAGCTTGCAGGGGCGGGTGAACACTGAAGCTTTCTTT
CASSLQGRVNTEAFF
>NA|TRBV9|TRBJ1-2|TRBD1
TGTGCCAGCAGCGGACAGGGGATTAACTATGGCTACACCTTC
CASSGQGINYGYTF
>NA|TRBV28|TRBJ1-3|TRBD1
TGTGCCAGCAGTCGGGCCGGGACAGGGAGGGGAAACACCATATATTTT
CASSRAGTGRGNTIYF
>NA|TRBV9|TRBJ1-2|NA
TGTGCCAGCAGCGTAGATCAAAGGGCAGGGTATTATGGCTACACCTTC
CASSVDQRAGYYGYTF
>NA|TRBV18|TRBJ1-3|TRBD1
TGTGCCAGCTCACTCCTCCAGGGACAGATAACCTCTGGAAACACCATATATTTT
CASSLLQGQITSGNTIYF
>NA|TRBV24-1|TRBJ2-1|NA
TGTGCCACCAGTGATTTTGGGCAGGGGCTAGAGGATGAGCAGTTCTTC
CATSDFGQGLEDEQFF
>few|TRBV7-3|TRBJ1-5|NA
TGTGCCAGCAGCTTGGGGGGGAAAGGCCAGCCCCAGCATTTT
CASSLGGKGQPQHF
>NA|TRBV14|TRBJ1-2|NA
TGTGCCAGCAGCCAAGGTTTAGTCGGCTACACCTTC
CASSQGLVGYTF
>NA|TRBV27|TRBJ1-4|TRBD1
TGTGCCAGCAGTAGGGGACAGGGCGATGAAAAACTGTTTTTT
CASSRGQGDEKLFF
>NA|TRBV28|TRBJ2-7|NA
TGTGCCAGCAGTCCTCTAGGACAGTCCTACGAGCAGTACTTC
CASSPLGQSYEQYF
>few|TRBV20-1|TRBJ1-4|TRBD1
TGCAGTGCTAGTGACAGGGGCCGCTCCCCTGAAAAACTGTTTTTT
CSASDRGRSPEKLFF
>NA|TRBV18|TRBJ1-5|TRBD1
TGTGCCAGCTCACCGCCGGGACAGGGGGCGGGTAGCAATCAGCCCCAGCATTTT
CASSPPGQGAGSNQPQHF
>NA|TRBV2|TRBJ2-3|NA
TGTGCCAGCGGGGACTCCAGGGAGTATTTT
CASGDSREYF
>many|TRBV6-4|TRBJ1-2|NA
TGTGCCAGCAGTGACACCTACCGGGTTTACACCTTC
CASSDTYRVYTF
>NA|TRBV5-1|TRBJ1-2|NA
TGCGCCAGCAGCTTGGCCCCGCTACAGAACTATGGCTACACCTTC
CASSLAPLQNYGYTF
>NA|TRBV15|TRBJ2-1|NA
TGTGCCACCGGGGCTGACTCCTACAATGAGCAGTTCTTC
CATGADSYNEQFF
>once|TRBV28|TRBJ1-2|NA
TGTGCCAGCAGTTTAGGGAGGGTTGGCTACACCTTC
CASSLGRVGYTF
>NA|TRBV24-1|TRBJ2-7|NA
TGTGCCACCAGTGATTCTGGGCAGGGCTTCCACGAGCAGTACTTC
CATSDSGQGFHEQYF
>NA|TRBV5-1|TRBJ2-3|TRBD1
TGCGCCAGCAGCTTGATGACAGGGGGCACAGATACGCAGTATTTT
CASSLMTGGTDTQYF
>NA|TRBV29-1|TRBJ1-4|NA
TGCAGCGTGATGTTGGACAGAAATGAAAAACTGTTTTTT
CSVMLDRNEKLFF
>NA|TRBV5-4|TRBJ2-5|NA
TGTGCCAGCAGCTTGCAAGCATTCCAAGAGACCCAGTACTTC
CASSLQAFQETQYF
>NA|TRBV2|TRBJ2-7|NA
TGTGCCAGCAGTGACACTGGCAGGTCCTCCTACGAGCAGTACTTC
CASSDTGRSSYEQYF
>NA|TRBV5-1|TRBJ1-1|TRBD1
TGCGCCAGCAGCTTACAGGGGCTTGGCACTGAAGCTTTCTTT
CASSLQGLGTEAFF
>NA|TRBV7-9|TRBJ2-3|NA
TGTGCCAGCCAGCGGACTGGAGATACGCAGTATTTT
CASQRTGDTQYF
>NA|TRBV28|TRBJ2-7|TRBD1
TGTGCCAGCACCTCCGACAGGGACGAGCAGTACTTC
CASTSDRDEQYF
>NA|TRBV5-4|TRBJ2-7|TRBD2
TGTGCCAGCAGCCCCGGAAGCGGGAGCTCCTACGAGCAGTACTTC
CASSPGSGSSYEQYF
>NA|TRBV5-3|TRBJ2-7|NA
TGTGCCAGACGCGAGCAGTACTTC
CARREQYF
>NA|TRBV5-4|TRBJ2-2|TRBD2
TGTGCCAGCAGCTCCGGACTAGCGGGAGGGCAGAACACCGGGGAGCTGTTTTTT
CASSSGLAGGQNTGELFF
>NA|TRBV28|TRBJ1-5|NA
TGTGCCAGCAGCCGAACTATGAATCAGCCCCAGCATTTT
CASSRTMNQPQHF
>once|TRBV6-5|TRBJ1-2|TRBD1
TGTGCCAGCAGTTACTCACCGGGACAGGTGCGCGGCTACACCTTC
CASSYSPGQVRGYTF
>NA|TRBV7-8|TRBJ2-7|TRBD1
TGTGCCAGCAGCTATTCGGGACAGCGTGGTTACGAGCAGTACTTC
CASSYSGQRGYEQYF
>NA|TRBV3-1/TRBV3-2|TRBJ2-7|NA
TGTGCCAGCAGCCAACCCGGCTACGAGCAGTACTTC
CASSQPGYEQYF
>NA|TRBV3-1/TRBV3-2|TRBJ2-1|TRBD2
TGTGCCAGCAGCCAGGGTAGGAGCGGGAACAATGAGCAGTTCTTC
CASSQGRSGNNEQFF
>NA|TRBV4-2|TRBJ1-1|NA
TGTGCCAGCAGCCAAGATAACAGGAACACTGAAGCTTTCTTT
CASSQDNRNTEAFF
>NA|TRBV10-1|TRBJ2-1|NA
TGCGCCAGCAGTGAGTCGACCGGGTTGAGGGACAATGAGCAGTTCTTC
CASSESTGLRDNEQFF
>NA|TRBV27|TRBJ2-7|NA
TGTGCCAGCAGTTTAGAGGGGGTCCTCTACGAGCAGTACTTC
CASSLEGVLYEQYF
>NA|TRBV7-2|TRBJ2-5|NA
TGTGCCAGCAGCCATACAGGGGGGGGAGAGACCCAGTACTTC
CASSHTGGGETQYF
>NA|TRBV30|TRBJ1-1|NA
TGTGCCTGGATCCCAGGGCCCTGGCACACTGAAGCTTTCTTT
CAWIPGPWHTEAFF